This T cell receptor (beta chain) was sequenced in a study of OX40 agonist ivuxolimab in advanced cancers. Study-wide context: While on treatment, patients had intravenous ivuxolimab at 0.01 to 10 mg/kg every 2 weeks. Dose-escalation patients had hepatocellular carcinoma, melanoma, renal cell or head and neck cancer.

Data came from immunoSEQ multiplex PCR; TCRdb stores just in-frame clones and leaves some out. The table records about 68,000 clones, 88% of them present only once. This sequence was found in an adult with an advanced solid tumor such as melanoma, head and neck, liver or kidney cancer. The sequencing here drew on CD4+ or CD8+ T cells sorted from blood, taken in a trial of the OX40 agonist ivuxolimab.

The CDR3 DNA reads TGTGCCAGCAGCCCAGACCGCCGGGGCTACACCTTC. Encoded protein: CASSPDRRGYTF. V is TRBV14 and J is TRBJ1-2; no definite D call. Trimming stripped 4 bases from V and 8 bases from J, with 11 bases between. CDR1 and CDR2 from the germline V gene are SGHDN and FVKESK. This CDR3 comprises 12 residues.